This T cell receptor (beta chain) comes out of a study of shared clonotypes between healthy human individuals. Trimming took 6 bases from V and 2 from J; bases not matched to a gene: 8. The CDR3 runs to 15 residues. Germline V gene lookup returns CDR1 MDHEN and CDR2 SYDVKM. The assay was immunoSEQ multiplex PCR, and TCRdb's table has in-frame clones only and misses some. Of fewer than 1 million clones in the sample, 95% to 97% were seen once. Only CD45RO-negative cells positively selected for CCR7 counted as naive CD8 cells, so terminally differentiated effector memory CD45RA+ cells were excluded. The origin of this receptor is a man aged 25-45 years in good health. The sample consisted of naive CD8+ T cells sorted from blood. V is TRBV28 and J is TRBJ2-3, with 7 bases identical to TRBD1. CDR3: CASSLGQLITDTQYF. CDR3 in DNA: TGTGCCAGCAGCTTGGGACAGCTTATCACAGATACGCAGTATTTT.